This record covers a single TCR beta chain. The entry originates in a study of technical replicates of blood from a handful of donors. The method was immunoSEQ multiplex PCR; TCRdb's version includes in-frame clones alone and lacks a portion of them. The sample holds about 13,000 clones, over 90% seen once. This TCR derives from a human donor in good health. The sample comprised PBMCs.

DNA of the CDR3: TGTGCCAGCTCACCGGGTCTCGGCAGGGAAAAACTGTTTTTT. It is translated as CASSPGLGREKLFF. This chain uses TRBV18 with TRBJ1-4; D is unclear. V shed 3 bases and J shed 8 bases, with 13 bases lying between them. This CDR3 comprises 14 residues. Germline lookup yields CDR1 KGHSH and CDR2 LQKENI. The full variable domain, completed using reference TRBV18 and TRBJ1-4, is NAGVMQNPRHLVRRRGQEARLRCSPMKGHSHVYWYRQLPEEGLKFMVYLQKENIIDESGMPKERFSAEFPKEGPSILRIQQVVRGDSAAYFCASSPGLGREKLFFGSGTQLSVL.